One and the same sample provided the 26 T cell receptor beta chains below, sequenced in a study of blood T cell repertoires in COVID-19. Using immunoSEQ multiplex PCR, the repertoire was profiled, and TCRdb retains in-frame clones only, with some absent. The sample shows hundreds of thousands of clones, 88% of them seen only once. The sequenced sample was peripheral blood. Receptor source: a man aged 80 or over with acute or convalescent COVID-19.

Notes on this clone: An end of the junction differs from the germline gene, which may be a read error. V is TRBV7-2 and J is TRBJ2-7; 14 bases are a match to TRBD2. The CDR3 loop spans 17 amino acids. Germline V gene lookup returns CDR1 SGHTA and CDR2 FQGNSA. CDR3 sequence: CASSLGLAGGFTYEQYF. The CDR3 DNA reads TGTGCCAGCAGTTTAGGACTAGCGGGGGGTTTTACCTACGAGCAGTACTTC.

The V call is TRBV21-1, the J call TRBJ1-5. TRBV21-1 constitutes a pseudogene. This CDR3 contains 13 residues. The CDR3 DNA reads as TGTGCCAGAGGGGTGGGGGGAGATCAGCCCCAGCATTTT. Translated: CARGVGGDQPQHF.

The chain is built from TRBV19 and TRBJ1-5, with 8 bases fitting TRBD1. The CDR3 has 16 residues. In germline, CDR1 is LNHDA, CDR2 SQIVND (reference sequence). J gave up 4 bases and V 2 bases, and 7 bases lay outside the gene matches. In nucleotides, the CDR3 is TGTGCCAGTAGTATAATCGGGACAGGAGGTAATCAGCCCCAGCATTTT. The encoded protein is CASSIIGTGGNQPQHF.

The chain uses TRBV5-1 and TRBJ2-1; 7 bases agree with TRBD2. Per germline, CDR1 SGHRS and CDR2 YFSETQ. This CDR3 contains 14 residues. Trimming at V came to 1 base and at J to 14 bases, leaving 12 bases not matched to a gene. CDR3: CASSLKVGGGREFF. The CDR3 nucleotides read TGCGCCAGCAGCTTGAAGGTCGGGGGAGGGCGAGAGTTCTTC.

This clone was recorded once. The chain combines TRBV9 with TRBJ1-6; 11 nucleotides line up with TRBD1. The ends lost 4 bases at V and 8 bases at J; junction bases unmatched: 17. Germline V CDR1 and CDR2: SGDLS, YYNGEE. This CDR3 has 19 residues. CDR3: CASSPDRGPKRGYYSPLHF. DNA of the CDR3: TGTGCCAGCAGCCCGGACAGGGGGCCGAAAAGGGGATATTATTCACCCCTCCACTTT.

The chain recombines TRBV4-3 with TRBJ2-2; no clear D gene. The CDR3 loop spans 15 amino acids. V lost 2 bases and J lost 0, with 7 bases in between. The V gene's germline CDR1 is LGHNA and CDR2 YSLEER. CDR3 in DNA: TGCGCCAGCAGCCAACTAAGCGCGAACACCGGGGAGCTGTTTTTT. Translation: CASSQLSANTGELFF.

This chain uses TRBV11-2 with TRBJ1-1; 9 bases are shared with TRBD1. The V segment lost 5 bases and the J segment 6 bases; nucleotides outside the gene matches: 10. The germline CDR1 and CDR2 sequences are SGHAT and FQNNGV. The CDR3 spans 15 residues. The CDR3 nucleotides read TGTGCCAGCAGCCCTTACAGGGGGCAAGGATCTGAAGCTTTCTTT. It encodes CASSPYRGQGSEAFF.

The CDR3 region is CASSLTGGSQPQHF. DNA of the CDR3: TGTGCCAGCAGCCTGACAGGGGGTAGTCAGCCCCAGCATTTT. The V gene is TRBV7-9, the J gene TRBJ1-5; 9 positions match TRBD1. CDR3 length: 14 amino acids. V shed 5 bases and J 6 bases; nucleotides not matched to a gene: 5. Germline values: CDR1 SEHNR, CDR2 FQNEAQ (reference sequence).

V gene TRBV11-3 combines with J gene TRBJ2-3; the match to TRBD1 covers 8 bases. Germline CDR1 SGHNT, CDR2 YENEEA. The CDR3 spans 16 residues. Losses at the gene ends were 4 bases for V and 4 bases for J; bases not matched to a gene: 10. For the CDR3, the DNA is TGTGCCAGCAGCTCTTCTCAGGACAGGGTCGCAGATACGCAGTATTTT. Translated, it gives CASSSSQDRVADTQYF.

V is TRBV12-3 or TRBV12-4 and J is TRBJ2-7; TRBD2 is a possible D gene (6 bases). Trimming pared 6 bases from V and 2 bases from J, leaving 11 bases between. The CDR3 length is 13 residues. The chain's CDR3 is CASSFSGPYEQYF. CDR3 DNA: TGTGCCAGCAGCTTTAGCGGACCCTACGAGCAGTACTTC.

This clone was seen just once. The J gene is TRBJ2-7, the V gene TRBV6-1; D is possibly TRBD2 (5 bases). The CDR3 spans 14 residues. Looked up from germline, CDR1 is MNHNS and CDR2 is SASEGT. The V and J ends lost 3 bases and 0 bases respectively, with 9 bases between them. The CDR3 reads CASSDERSSYEQYF. CDR3 nucleotide sequence: TGTGCCAGCAGTGATGAGCGGAGCTCCTACGAGCAGTACTTC.

This clone came up once. The rearrangement links TRBV10-3 to TRBJ1-1; D might be TRBD1 (5 bases). This CDR3 region has 12 residues. V was clipped by 6 bases and J by 10 bases, with 15 bases between them. Germline V CDR1 and CDR2: ENHRY, SYGVKD. The CDR3 is CAISQGRVAAFF. For the CDR3, the DNA is TGTGCCATCAGCCAAGGCAGGGTAGCAGCTTTCTTT.

The V and J genes are TRBV5-6 and TRBJ1-1; D gene ambiguous. Germline CDR1 is SGHDT and CDR2 is YYEEEE. The CDR3 runs to 15 residues. Trimming took 0 bases from V and 7 from J, leaving 16 bases between them. The CDR3 DNA reads TGTGCCAGCAGCTTGGTGGGCAGAACAACCCTTGAAGCTTTCTTT. It codes for CASSLVGRTTLEAFF.

The table lists this clone with a count of one. The rearrangement joins TRBV7-2 to TRBJ2-1; tentatively, D is TRBD2 (6 bases). The CDR3 contains 16 residues. Per the germline V gene, CDR1 is SGHTA and CDR2 is FQGNSA. The V end was cut by 5 bases, the J end by 0 bases, with 14 bases between. The CDR3, as DNA: TGTGCCAGCAGCCCTTGGGCCGGGAGCTCCTACAATGAGCAGTTCTTC. This codes for CASSPWAGSSYNEQFF.

This rearrangement joins TRBV19 to TRBJ1-5; no definite D call. CDR3 size: 15 residues. Per the germline V gene, CDR1 is LNHDA and CDR2 is SQIVND (reference sequence). V was shortened by 7 bases and J by 0 bases, with 13 bases between the two germline ends. The CDR3 reads CASNSGLSSNQPQHF. In DNA form, the CDR3 reads TGTGCCAGTAATTCCGGGTTGTCTAGCAATCAGCCCCAGCATTTT.

The rearrangement joins TRBV6-5 to TRBJ2-1; 9 bases are a match to TRBD1. J was trimmed by 3 bases and V by 6 bases; bases with no gene match: 6. The CDR3 is 15 residues long. The germline CDR1 and CDR2 sequences are MNHEY and SVGAGI. CDR3 amino acids: CASSRRGQGYNEQFF. CDR3 DNA sequence: TGTGCCAGCAGCCGCAGGGGACAGGGCTACAATGAGCAGTTCTTC.

The gene calls are TRBV5-6 and TRBJ1-1; 9 bases align to TRBD1. The CDR3 is made up of 15 amino acids. The ends lost 1 base at V and 4 bases at J; junction bases unmatched: 5. CDR1 and CDR2 (germline): SGHDT, YYEEEE. The CDR3 reads CASSLTGTGSTEAFF. The CDR3 nucleotides read TGTGCCAGCAGCTTGACCGGGACAGGGAGCACTGAAGCTTTCTTT.

The V gene is TRBV6-2 or TRBV6-3, the J gene TRBJ2-4, with unresolved D. Deletions cut 6 bases from V and 0 bases from J, with 9 bases between. The germline V gene encodes CDR1 MNHEY and CDR2 SVGEGT. The CDR3 has 14 residues. The CDR3 DNA follows: TGTGCCAGCAGCCGAGACTTAGCCAAAAACATTCAGTACTTC. It yields the protein CASSRDLAKNIQYF.

The CDR3 DNA reads as TGTGCCAGTAGCTTGATAGGGGTTCAGCCCCAGCATTTT. It codes for CASSLIGVQPQHF. The chain combines TRBV19 with TRBJ1-5, with TRBD1 as a possible D gene (5 bases). CDR1 LNHDA and CDR2 SQIVND come from the germline V gene (reference sequence). The CDR3 spans 13 residues. The ends were cut back, 6 bases at V and 6 bases at J, with 12 bases in the middle.

The chain is built from TRBV2 and TRBJ1-6, with a weak D call TRBD1 (5 bases). The CDR3 consists of 13 residues. CDR1 and CDR2 (germline): SNHLY, FYNNEI. V lost 9 bases and J 8 bases, leaving 14 bases between the germline ends. The CDR3 region is CASLGALYSPLHF. In DNA, the CDR3 is TGTGCCAGTTTAGGGGCGTTGTATTCACCCCTCCACTTT. The full variable domain, in which reference TRBV2 and TRBJ1-6 provide the parts outside the CDR3, is EPEVTQTPSHQVTQMGQEVILRCVPISNHLYFYWYRQILGQKVEFLVSFYNNEISEKSEIFDDQFSVERPDGSNFTLKIRSTKLEDSAMYFCASLGALYSPLHFGNGTRLTVT.

This chain links TRBV6-6 with TRBJ1-6; 8 nucleotides match TRBD1. The germline V gene has CDR1 MNHNY and CDR2 SVGAGI (reference sequence). This CDR3 spans 16 amino acids. V shed 6 bases and J 4 bases; nucleotides not matched to a gene: 8. This CDR3 is CASSPTRTGYNSPLHF. The CDR3 region has the DNA TGTGCCAGCAGCCCAACACGGACAGGGTATAATTCACCCCTCCACTTT.

This chain links TRBV5-6 with TRBJ1-2; 7 bases align to TRBD1. The CDR3 consists of 14 residues. With 7 bases clipped from V and 0 bases from J, the junction kept 6 bases outside the gene matches. Germline CDR1 SGHDT, CDR2 YYEEEE. The CDR3 spells CASFRQGPNYGYTF. The CDR3 region has the DNA TGTGCCAGCTTCCGACAGGGACCTAACTATGGCTACACCTTC.

Only one count was recorded for this clone. This chain joins TRBV7-8 and TRBJ1-5, with D perhaps matching TRBD1 (6 bases). Between the trimmed V and J ends, which lost 1 base and 6 bases, there was a span of 13 bases. The germline V gene has CDR1 SGHVS and CDR2 FQNEAQ. This CDR3 has 15 residues. CDR3 DNA: TGTGCCAGCAGCTTAGTAGTAGGGGGTGGTCAGCCCCAGCATTTT. Translation gives CASSLVVGGGQPQHF. Full variable domain (rest looked up from reference TRBV7-8 and TRBJ1-5): GAGVSQSPRYKVAKRGQDVALRCDPISGHVSLFWYQQALGQGPEFLTYFQNEAQLDKSGLPSDRFFAERPEGSVSTLKIQRTQQEDSAVYLCASSLVVGGGQPQHFGDGTRLSIL.

This clone was recorded only once. This rearrangement joins TRBV14 to TRBJ2-5; D possibly corresponds to TRBD2 (5 bases). The CDR3 totals 12 residues. In germline, CDR1 is SGHDN, CDR2 FVKESK. Trimming pared 0 bases from V and 7 bases from J, leaving 6 bases between. The CDR3: CASSQDGRTQYF. For the CDR3, the DNA is TGTGCCAGCAGCCAAGATGGGAGGACCCAGTACTTC.

The chain combines TRBV9 with TRBJ2-1; 8 bases are a match to TRBD2. The junction had 3 bases not matched to a gene; V was cut back by 0 bases and J by 4 bases. This CDR3 is 15 amino acids long. CDR1 SGDLS and CDR2 YYNGEE come from the germline V gene. The CDR3 here is CASSVGGTRYNEQFF. The CDR3 DNA is TGTGCCAGCAGCGTAGGGGGGACTAGATACAATGAGCAGTTCTTC.

The chain couples TRBV11-2 to TRBJ1-2; D is unclear. CDR1 is SGHAT and CDR2 is FQNNGV in the germline V gene. The V end lost 8 bases, the J end lost 1 base, and 20 bases lay between the germline ends. This CDR3 has 16 residues. The CDR3 sequence is CASRGGEGGHNYGYTF. As DNA, the CDR3 is TGTGCCAGCCGCGGTGGAGAGGGTGGGCATAACTATGGCTACACCTTC.